These T cell receptor beta chains were read from a single sample in a study of cytomegalovirus exposure and HLA in healthy donors. TCRdb's table, derived via immunoSEQ multiplex PCR, lists solely in-frame clones and lacks some. The top ten clones hold less than 20% of a sample with tens of thousands of clones, 66% of them seen once. Material for sequencing was PBMCs. These receptors came from a man aged 45-65 years in good health and CMV-seropositive. The CDR3 runs from the conserved cysteine through the conserved F or W. A D gene is named only where the DNA matches it firmly. Clone size appears in some rows only: once, few, many, or a class for an expanded clone.

size	D	J	V	CDR3	DNA
.	.	TRBJ1-2	TRBV7-8	CASNPLGGHSYGYTF	TGTGCCAGCAACCCCCTTGGGGGCCACAGCTATGGCTACACCTTC
.	.	TRBJ1-1	TRBV4-2	CASSPAGRGGEAFF	TGTGCCAGCAGCCCCGCCGGAAGGGGCGGTGAAGCTTTCTTT
once	TRBD1	TRBJ2-7	TRBV18	CASSPLAGGREQYF	TGTGCCAGCTCACCCCTCGCAGGGGGACGGGAGCAGTACTTC
.	TRBD1	TRBJ1-2	TRBV6-6	CASSTARTGDYGYTF	TGTGCCAGCAGTACCGCGAGGACAGGGGACTATGGCTACACCTTC
few	.	TRBJ1-5	TRBV6-5	CASRRQVFNQPQHF	TGTGCCAGCAGACGACAGGTGTTCAATCAGCCCCAGCATTTT
.	.	TRBJ2-7	TRBV9	CASSSRFSYEQYF	TGTGCCAGCAGCTCGCGCTTCTCCTACGAGCAGTACTTC
.	.	TRBJ2-1	TRBV2	CASKEGSYNEQFF	TGTGCCAGCAAGGAGGGCTCCTACAATGAGCAGTTCTTC
once	TRBD1	TRBJ1-5	TRBV30	CAWSGGQGFDQPQHF	TGTGCCTGGAGTGGGGGACAGGGGTTCGATCAGCCCCAGCATTTT
.	.	TRBJ1-1	TRBV18	CASSPRGPEAFF	TGTGCCAGCTCACCCAGGGGCCCTGAAGCTTTCTTT
once	TRBD2	TRBJ2-1	TRBV9	CASRPGLAEYNEQFF	TGTGCCAGCAGACCGGGACTAGCGGAATACAATGAGCAGTTCTTC
.	TRBD1	TRBJ1-1	TRBV6-5	CASTMLGQVTTEAFF	TGTGCCAGCACCATGCTGGGACAGGTGACTACTGAAGCTTTCTTT
.	TRBD1	TRBJ2-7	TRBV5-6	CASSPLAPGQGSSYEQYF	TGTGCCAGCAGCCCTTTGGCCCCGGGACAGGGGTCCTCCTACGAGCAGTACTTC
.	.	TRBJ2-1	TRBV5-1	CASSSEGGLFNEQFF	TGCGCCAGCAGTTCAGAGGGGGGGCTGTTCAATGAGCAGTTCTTC
.	TRBD2	TRBJ2-3	TRBV7-2	CASIGLAGADTQYF	TGTGCCAGCATCGGACTAGCGGGTGCAGATACGCAGTATTTT
.	.	TRBJ1-5	TRBV28	CASSPPRGRPQPQHF	TGTGCCAGCAGTCCGCCTAGGGGTAGGCCTCAGCCCCAGCATTTT
.	.	TRBJ2-7	TRBV5-1	CASSPGDRHEQYF	TGCGCCAGCAGCCCAGGCGACCGCCACGAGCAGTACTTC
.	.	TRBJ1-1	TRBV5-5	CASSLGGDTEAFF	TGTGCCAGCAGCTTGGGCGGGGACACTGAAGCTTTCTTT